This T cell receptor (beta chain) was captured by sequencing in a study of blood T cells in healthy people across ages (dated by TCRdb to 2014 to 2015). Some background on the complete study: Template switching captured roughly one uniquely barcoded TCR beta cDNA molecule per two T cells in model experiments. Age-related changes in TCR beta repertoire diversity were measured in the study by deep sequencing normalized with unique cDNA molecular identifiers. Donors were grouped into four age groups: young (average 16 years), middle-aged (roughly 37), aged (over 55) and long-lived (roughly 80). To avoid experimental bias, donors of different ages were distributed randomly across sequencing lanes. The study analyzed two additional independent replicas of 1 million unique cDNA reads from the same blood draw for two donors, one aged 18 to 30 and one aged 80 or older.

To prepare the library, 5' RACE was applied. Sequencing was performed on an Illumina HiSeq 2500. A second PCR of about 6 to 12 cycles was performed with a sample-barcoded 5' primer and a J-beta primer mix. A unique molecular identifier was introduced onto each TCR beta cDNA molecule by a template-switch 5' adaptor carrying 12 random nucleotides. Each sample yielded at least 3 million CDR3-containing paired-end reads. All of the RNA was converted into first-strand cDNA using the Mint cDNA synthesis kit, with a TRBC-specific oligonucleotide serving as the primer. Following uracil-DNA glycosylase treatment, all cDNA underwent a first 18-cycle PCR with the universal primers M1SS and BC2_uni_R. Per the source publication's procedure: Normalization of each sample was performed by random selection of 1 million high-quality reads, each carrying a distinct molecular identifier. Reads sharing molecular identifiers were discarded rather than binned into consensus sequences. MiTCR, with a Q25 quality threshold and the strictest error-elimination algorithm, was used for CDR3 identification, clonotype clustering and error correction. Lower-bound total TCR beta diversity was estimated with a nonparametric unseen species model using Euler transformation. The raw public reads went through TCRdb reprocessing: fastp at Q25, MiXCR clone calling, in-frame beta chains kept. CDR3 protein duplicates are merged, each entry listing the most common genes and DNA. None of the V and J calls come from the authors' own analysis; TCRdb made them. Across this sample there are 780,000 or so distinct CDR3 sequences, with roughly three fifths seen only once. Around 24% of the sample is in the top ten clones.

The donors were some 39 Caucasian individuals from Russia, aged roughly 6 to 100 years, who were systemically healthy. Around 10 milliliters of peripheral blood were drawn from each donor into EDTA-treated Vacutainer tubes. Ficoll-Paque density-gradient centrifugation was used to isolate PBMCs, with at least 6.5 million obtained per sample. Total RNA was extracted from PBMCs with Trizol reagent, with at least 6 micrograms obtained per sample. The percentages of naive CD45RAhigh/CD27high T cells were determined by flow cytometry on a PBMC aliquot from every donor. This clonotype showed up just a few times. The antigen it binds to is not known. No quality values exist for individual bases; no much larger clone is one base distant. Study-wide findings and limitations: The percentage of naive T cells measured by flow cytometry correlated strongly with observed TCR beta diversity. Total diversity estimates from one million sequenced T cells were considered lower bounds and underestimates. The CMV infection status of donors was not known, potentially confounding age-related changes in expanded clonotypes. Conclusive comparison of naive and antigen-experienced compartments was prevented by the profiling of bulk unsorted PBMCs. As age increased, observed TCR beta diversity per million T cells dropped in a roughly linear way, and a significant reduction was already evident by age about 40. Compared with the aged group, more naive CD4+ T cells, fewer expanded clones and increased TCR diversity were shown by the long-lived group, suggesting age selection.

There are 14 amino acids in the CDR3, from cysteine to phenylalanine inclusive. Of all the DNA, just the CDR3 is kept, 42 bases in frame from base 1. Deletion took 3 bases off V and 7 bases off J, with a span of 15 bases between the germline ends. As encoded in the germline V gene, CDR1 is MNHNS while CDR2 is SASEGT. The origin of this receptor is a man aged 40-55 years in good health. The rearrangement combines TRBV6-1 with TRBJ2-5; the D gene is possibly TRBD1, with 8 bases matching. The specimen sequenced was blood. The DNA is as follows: TGTGCCAGCAGTGACTGGACAGGGAGGGGGACCCAGTACTTC. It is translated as CASSDWTGRGTQYF.